The rows below give T cell receptor beta chains drawn from one sample of a study of cytomegalovirus exposure and HLA in healthy donors. This table comes from immunoSEQ multiplex PCR, and its TCRdb copy is limited to in-frame clones, with some not included. The sample shows roughly 100,000 clones, roughly 80% of them seen only once. Sequencing was performed on PBMCs. These receptor sequences come from a woman between 35 and 50 years old in good health and CMV-seropositive. The CDR3 runs from the conserved cysteine through the conserved F or W. The order of the fields is J gene, clone size, CDR3 length, V gene, D gene, CDR3 DNA, CDR3 protein. D genes are given only for firm matches. The listing skips clone size in some rows; elsewhere it reads once, few, many or a size class.

J gene: TRBJ1-1
clone size: once
CDR3 length: 11
V gene: TRBV20-1
D gene: NA
CDR3 DNA: TGCAGTGCTAGCCGGGTCACTGAAGCTTTCTTT
CDR3 protein: CSASRVTEAFF

J gene: TRBJ1-4
clone size: NA
CDR3 length: 16
V gene: TRBV5-4
D gene: NA
CDR3 DNA: TGTGCCAGCAGCTCCAGGACAGTCACAACTAATGAAAAACTGTTTTTT
CDR3 protein: CASSSRTVTTNEKLFF

J gene: TRBJ2-1
clone size: NA
CDR3 length: 16
V gene: TRBV7-9
D gene: NA
CDR3 DNA: TGTGCCAGCAGCTTTTCGTCTAGCAGCCCCTACAATGAGCAGTTCTTC
CDR3 protein: CASSFSSSSPYNEQFF

J gene: TRBJ2-3
clone size: NA
CDR3 length: 15
V gene: TRBV5-1
D gene: TRBD2
CDR3 DNA: TGCGCCAGCAGCTTGAGCGGGGGGCGGGCAGATACGCAGTATTTT
CDR3 protein: CASSLSGGRADTQYF

J gene: TRBJ1-4
clone size: NA
CDR3 length: 19
V gene: TRBV7-9
D gene: NA
CDR3 DNA: TGTGCCAGCAGCTTAAGTTTTGCCCGATACAGGGTAGAGGGTGAAAAACTGTTTTTT
CDR3 protein: CASSLSFARYRVEGEKLFF

J gene: TRBJ1-4
clone size: NA
CDR3 length: 18
V gene: TRBV5-6
D gene: TRBD1
CDR3 DNA: TGTGCCAGCAGCTTGATTAAGGGGGCGGCCTACGACGGTGAAAAACTGTTTTTT
CDR3 protein: CASSLIKGAAYDGEKLFF

J gene: TRBJ2-1
clone size: NA
CDR3 length: 19
V gene: TRBV5-6
D gene: NA
CDR3 DNA: TGTGCCAGCAGCTTTGGGGCCCTACGGCTCCTGAGCTCCTACAATGAGCAGTTCTTC
CDR3 protein: CASSFGALRLLSSYNEQFF

J gene: TRBJ2-3
clone size: NA
CDR3 length: 15
V gene: TRBV21-1
D gene: NA
CDR3 DNA: TGTGCCAAGACTAGCGGGGGAACGGGCACAGATACGCAGTATTTT
CDR3 protein: CAKTSGGTGTDTQYF

J gene: TRBJ2-7
clone size: few
CDR3 length: 14
V gene: TRBV6-5
D gene: NA
CDR3 DNA: TGTGCCAGCAGTTACTTAGGACAGTTCTACGAGCAGTACTTC
CDR3 protein: CASSYLGQFYEQYF

J gene: TRBJ1-2
clone size: NA
CDR3 length: 16
V gene: TRBV28
D gene: NA
CDR3 DNA: TGTGCCAGCACCGACAGCTCCTCTCCATCAAACTATGGCTACACCTTC
CDR3 protein: CASTDSSSPSNYGYTF

J gene: TRBJ2-1
clone size: NA
CDR3 length: 14
V gene: TRBV9
D gene: NA
CDR3 DNA: TGTGCCAGCAGCGCCGGACTGGACTACAATGAGCAGTTCTTC
CDR3 protein: CASSAGLDYNEQFF

J gene: TRBJ2-3
clone size: NA
CDR3 length: 14
V gene: TRBV29-1
D gene: NA
CDR3 DNA: TGCAGCGTTGAAGGGACTTTGCGCACAGATACGCAGTATTTT
CDR3 protein: CSVEGTLRTDTQYF

J gene: TRBJ1-2
clone size: NA
CDR3 length: 16
V gene: TRBV5-1
D gene: NA
CDR3 DNA: TGCGCCAGCAAAGTTAGGTCAGGGATATTGAACTATGGCTACACCTTC
CDR3 protein: CASKVRSGILNYGYTF

J gene: TRBJ2-1
clone size: NA
CDR3 length: 12
V gene: TRBV10-2
D gene: NA
CDR3 DNA: TGCGCCAGCAGGATTCTCCTAAATGAGCAGTTCTTC
CDR3 protein: CASRILLNEQFF

J gene: TRBJ2-5
clone size: NA
CDR3 length: 13
V gene: TRBV2
D gene: NA
CDR3 DNA: TGTGCCAGCAGTGTAGAACTGAGTGAGACCCAGTACTTC
CDR3 protein: CASSVELSETQYF

J gene: TRBJ2-7
clone size: NA
CDR3 length: 15
V gene: TRBV28
D gene: TRBD1
CDR3 DNA: TGTGCCAGCAGTTTTTGGGACAGGGCTAGCTACGAGCAGTACTTC
CDR3 protein: CASSFWDRASYEQYF

J gene: TRBJ2-7
clone size: NA
CDR3 length: 14
V gene: TRBV7-9
D gene: NA
CDR3 DNA: TGTGCCAGCAGCTTAGCCGGGGTGAACTACGAGCAGTACTTC
CDR3 protein: CASSLAGVNYEQYF

J gene: TRBJ1-1
clone size: NA
CDR3 length: 12
V gene: TRBV5-1
D gene: NA
CDR3 DNA: TGCGCCAGCAGCTTCGTGGAAGGGGCAGCTTTCTTT
CDR3 protein: CASSFVEGAAFF

J gene: TRBJ2-3
clone size: NA
CDR3 length: 16
V gene: TRBV5-5
D gene: TRBD2
CDR3 DNA: TGTGCCAGCAGCTTCAGACTAGCGGGGACCACAGATACGCAGTATTTT
CDR3 protein: CASSFRLAGTTDTQYF

J gene: TRBJ2-1
clone size: NA
CDR3 length: 14
V gene: TRBV19
D gene: TRBD2
CDR3 DNA: TGTGCCAGTATGACTAGCGGGATTAGTAATGAGCAGTTCTTC
CDR3 protein: CASMTSGISNEQFF

J gene: TRBJ1-1
clone size: NA
CDR3 length: 12
V gene: TRBV29-1
D gene: TRBD1
CDR3 DNA: TGCAGCGTTGGGGGGACAGGGGGGGACGCTTTCTTT
CDR3 protein: CSVGGTGGDAFF

J gene: TRBJ1-2
clone size: few
CDR3 length: 13
V gene: TRBV7-9
D gene: NA
CDR3 DNA: TGTGCCAGCAGCTCACAGGGAAAAGATGGCTACACCTTC
CDR3 protein: CASSSQGKDGYTF